This T cell receptor beta chain is drawn from a study of cytomegalovirus exposure and HLA in healthy donors. The CDR3 covers 14 residues. The germline V and J ends were trimmed by 2 bases and 4 bases, with 8 bases remaining between them. Germline values: CDR1 SNHLY, CDR2 FYNNEI. PCR used 60 Vbeta primers and 13 Jbeta primers. The table came from immunoSEQ multiplex PCR; TCRdb's copy has only in-frame clones and leaves some out. This table has around 100,000 clones, less than 80% appearing once. The sequenced sample was PBMCs. The TCR comes from a man aged 35 to 55 in good health and CMV-seronegative. J is TRBJ1-4 and V is TRBV2; TRBD1 might be the D (5 bases). CDR3 bases: TGTGCCAGCAGTGAACAGGGCGGTAATGAAAAACTGTTTTTT. Its translation is CASSEQGGNEKLFF.